Listed here is a single T cell receptor (beta chain). The antigen it recognizes is unknown. One end of the junction is discordant with germline, which a read error may explain. The sample comes from a study of CD8 T cells in Susac syndrome (dated by TCRdb to the late 2010s). Some background on the complete study: Among the sequenced Susac syndrome patients, more than five had clinically active disease and roughly eight were in clinical remission. At blood withdrawal, Susac syndrome patients were either therapy-naive, taking corticosteroids (in some cases with IVIg as well), or taking IVIg alone. Repertoire sequencing was used to test whether CD8+ T cell activation and differentiation in Susac syndrome was antigen driven. Clonality of the CD8+ T cell repertoire was compared between about a dozen healthy donors, approximately 14 Susac syndrome patients and roughly 15 multiple sclerosis patients.

RNA was extracted using the RNeasy kit, and about 0.45 to 1 microgram was reverse transcribed with random hexamers. The immunoSEQ multiplex PCR assay, covering 54 Vbeta and 13 Jbeta segments, was used to amplify TCR beta CDR3 regions. Bias from PCR amplification was corrected by using a synthetic template baseline for primer optimization and for computational correction. As for the original processing: Reads were annotated to V, D and J genes per IMGT and analyzed with immunoSEQ Analyzer, keeping only productive sequences. Clonality was calculated as one minus the Shannon entropy normalized by log2 of the number of productive unique sequences. For each patient and control, public and private clones were evaluated among the 100 most prevalent clones. Clones were defined as Susac-specific if absent from the healthy and MS cohorts, from around 1,000 published viral clones and from other ImmuneACCESS disease sequences. Through fastp at Q25 and MiXCR, TCRdb rebuilt clones from the public reads, retaining in-frame beta chains. Records with the same CDR3 protein are collapsed into one entry carrying the most frequent genes and DNA. The V and J calls and clone size are TCRdb's, not the authors'. Across this sample there are some 140,000 distinct CDR3 sequences, with approximately 95% seen only once. The top ten clones comprise under 0.2% of the sample.

CDR1 DFQATT and CDR2 SNEGSKA were looked up in the germline V gene (reference sequence). The CDR3 runs 13 residues from the cysteine to the phenylalanine. Only the CDR3 DNA stays, 39 bases, in frame from base 1. Peripheral blood CD8+ and CD4+ T cells from healthy donors, Susac syndrome patients and multiple sclerosis patients were profiled using high-throughput TCR beta sequencing. Recently defined diagnostic criteria for definite or probable disease were met by the Susac syndrome patients. Bulk CD8+ and CD4+ T cells were purified magnetically by negative isolation, whereas CD8+ TEMRA cells were enriched by FACS. Blood was drawn into EDTA tubes, processed within 24 hours, and PBMCs were isolated by density gradient centrifugation. PBMCs intended for TCR sequencing were cryopreserved in liquid nitrogen and thawed later in a water bath at 37 degrees C. The sorted or isolated CD4+, CD8+ and CD8+ TEMRA cells reached a purity of at least 90%.

Broader findings and caveats from the paper: Susac syndrome CD8+ repertoires showed clonal expansion, highest in CD8+ TEMRA cells and greater in clinically active than remitting patients. Under 20 and five Susac-specific public clones were found in the total CD8+ and CD8+ TEMRA repertoires, respectively. The number of individuals in the TCR sequencing and HLA analysis was acknowledged as relatively small.

This sequence uses TRBV20-1 and TRBJ2-4, with no reliable assignment of the D segment. The sample comprised CD8+ T cells from PBMCs. The sequence derives from a human donor with Susac syndrome. CDR3 protein: CSAGDPSKNIQYF. The bases are TGCAGTGCTGGAGACCCGTCCAAAAACATTCAGTACTTC.